This entry lists 20 T cell receptor beta chains sequenced from one sample in a study of T cells in Graves' hyperthyroidism and ophthalmopathy. TCR beta CDR3 regions were amplified from RNA. A first-round RT-PCR of the TCR CDR3 used the HTBI primer set. TCRdb independently ran MiXCR on the multiplex PCR reads; one entry per CDR3 protein. The top ten hold about 51% of the sample, which has a few hundred thousand distinct CDR3 sequences, approximately 15% seen once. The sample comprised blood. The receptors come from a woman in her fifties or sixties with Graves' ophthalmopathy.

This clonotype was picked up many times. The CDR3 bases are TGTGCCAGCAGCCAAGCCAAGCGGTCTGGGGCAGATACGCAGTATTTT. Its translation is CASSQAKRSGADTQYF. The chain links TRBV3-1 to TRBJ2-3; D may be TRBD2 (5 bases). The CDR3 is made up of 16 amino acids. The ends were cut back, 1 base at V and 4 bases at J, with 15 bases in the middle. The germline gives CDR1 LGHDT, CDR2 YNNKEL (reference sequence).

Many counts were recorded for this clonotype. This chain links TRBV7-9 with TRBJ2-3, with 8 positions matching TRBD2. Trimming at V came to 4 bases and at J to 4 bases, leaving 10 bases not matched to a gene. Germline lookup yields CDR1 SEHNR and CDR2 FQNEAQ (reference sequence). The CDR3 totals 16 residues. CDR3: CASSYIPLGGADTQYF. CDR3 DNA sequence: TGTGCCAGCAGCTACATACCCCTCGGGGGGGCAGATACGCAGTATTTT.

The J gene is TRBJ1-2, the V gene TRBV3-1; no firm D call. The V gene lost 1 base and the J gene lost 0 bases, with 9 bases spanning the gap. There are 15 residues in the CDR3. Germline assignment: CDR1 LGHDT and CDR2 YNNKEL (reference sequence). CDR3 region: CASSQGTLANYGYTF. DNA of the CDR3: TGTGCCAGCAGCCAAGGGACCCTGGCTAACTATGGCTACACCTTC.

The rearrangement links TRBV4-3 to TRBJ2-2; D is undetermined. Germline CDR1 LGHNA, CDR2 YSLEER. The CDR3 covers 20 residues. V dropped 0 bases and J dropped 0 bases, with 20 bases sitting between them. The CDR3 loop reads CASSQDLARDIEANTGELFF. CDR3 DNA sequence: TGCGCCAGCAGCCAAGATTTAGCCCGTGACATCGAGGCGAACACCGGGGAGCTGTTTTTT.

This clonotype was seen at least ten times. The chain joins TRBV7-2 to TRBJ2-1, with D perhaps matching TRBD2 (6 bases). The germline gives CDR1 SGHTA, CDR2 FQGNSA. The germline V and J ends were trimmed by 8 bases and 4 bases, with 18 bases remaining between them. There are 15 residues in the CDR3. In nucleotides, the CDR3 is TGTGCCAGCGGCCGGGACTTCGGAGGTTACAATGAGCAGTTCTTC. Translating it yields CASGRDFGGYNEQFF.

V gene TRBV7-8 combines with J gene TRBJ2-5, with D possibly being TRBD1 (5 bases). The V end lost 4 bases, the J end lost 6 bases, and 12 bases lay between the germline ends. From germline, CDR1 is SGHVS and CDR2 FQNEAQ. This CDR3 is 13 amino acids long. CDR3 sequence: CASSYGARQTQYF. The CDR3 DNA reads as TGTGCCAGCAGCTATGGGGCGCGTCAGACCCAGTACTTC.

This clonotype has at least ten counts. This chain uses TRBV24-1 with TRBJ1-1; 9 bases align to TRBD1. J gave up 7 bases and V 2 bases, and 13 bases lay outside the gene matches. This CDR3 is 17 amino acids long. Looked up from germline, CDR1 is KGHDR and CDR2 is SFDVKD. The CDR3 sequence is CATSDSGTGTRMNEAFF. For the CDR3, the DNA is TGTGCCACCAGTGATTCTGGGACAGGGACCAGGATGAATGAAGCTTTCTTT.

The chain links TRBV27 to TRBJ2-7; 7 bases map to TRBD1. Trimming cost V 9 bases and J 4 bases; bases outside gene matches: 9. This CDR3 has 13 amino acids. From germline, CDR1 is MNHEY and CDR2 SMNVEV (reference sequence). CDR3 coding DNA: TGTGCCAGTAAATCCGGGACAGTATACGAGCAGTACTTC. Amino acids: CASKSGTVYEQYF.

This clonotype turned up a few times. The chain is built from TRBV9 and TRBJ2-6; D is unresolved. The CDR3 is made up of 14 amino acids. The V and J ends lost 3 bases and 4 bases respectively, with 8 bases between them. Per the germline V gene, CDR1 is SGDLS and CDR2 is YYNGEE. The CDR3 reads CASSDLAGANVLTF. As DNA, the CDR3 is TGTGCCAGCAGCGACCTTGCAGGGGCCAACGTCCTGACTTTC. Full variable domain (rest looked up from reference TRBV9 and TRBJ2-6): DSGVTQTPKHLITATGQRVTLRCSPRSGDLSVYWYQQSLDQGLQFLIQYYNGEERAKGNILERFSAQQFPDLHSELNLSSLELGDSALYFCASSDLAGANVLTFGAGSRLTVL.

This clonotype was recorded a few times. A junction end diverges from the germline sequence, so it may reflect a read error. The chain has TRBV24-1 and TRBJ2-2; D perhaps matches TRBD2 (5 bases). The germline V gene has CDR1 KGHDR and CDR2 SFDVKD. There are 16 residues in the CDR3. Here the CDR3 DNA reads TGTGCCACCAGTGATTTGCAATGGGCCTCTACCGGGAAGCTGTTTTTT. Residues: CATSDLQWASTGKLFF.

This clonotype was counted at least ten times. J is TRBJ2-7 and V is TRBV27; 8 nucleotides line up with TRBD1. CDR3 size: 14 residues. Germline values: CDR1 MNHEY, CDR2 SMNVEV (reference sequence). V shed 0 bases, J shed 3 bases, and the junction held 1 base outside the gene matches. The CDR3, as DNA: TGTGCCAGCAGTTTATCAGGGACAGGCTACGAGCAGTACTTC. Translated: CASSLSGTGYEQYF.

This clonotype was found many times. This chain connects TRBV28 to TRBJ2-7; D gene ambiguous. The germline gives CDR1 MDHEN, CDR2 SYDVKM. The ends were cut back, 6 bases at V and 3 bases at J, with 3 bases in the middle. The CDR3 consists of 10 residues. The chain's CDR3 is CASRGYEQYF. The CDR3 bases are TGTGCCAGCAGAGGCTACGAGCAGTACTTC.

V and J are TRBV4-3 and TRBJ2-6; no definite D call. Germline CDR1 is LGHNA and CDR2 is YSLEER. This CDR3 is 16 amino acids long. Trimming shortened V by 0 bases and J by 4 bases, and 10 bases separated the two germline ends. The CDR3 region is CASSQERVPGANVLTF. In DNA, the CDR3 is TGCGCCAGCAGCCAAGAAAGGGTTCCCGGGGCCAACGTCCTGACTTTC.

This chain uses TRBV19 with TRBJ2-2; D perhaps matches TRBD1 (5 bases). Trimming removed 3 bases from V and 2 bases from J, with 10 bases in between. CDR3 length: 15 amino acids. Germline lookup yields CDR1 LNHDA and CDR2 SQIVND (reference sequence). Written as DNA, the CDR3 is TGTGCCAGTAGTATCCCCAGGGTTAACACCGGGGAGCTGTTTTTT. It translates to CASSIPRVNTGELFF.

The V and J genes are TRBV7-2 and TRBJ1-1; D is perhaps TRBD1 (6 bases). Between the trimmed V and J ends, which lost 0 bases and 4 bases, there was a span of 21 bases. This CDR3 has 18 residues. CDR1 and CDR2 (germline): SGHTA, FQGNSA. CDR3 region: CASSLAVAGGGPFTEAFF. In nucleotides, the CDR3 is TGTGCCAGCAGCTTAGCGGTCGCCGGTGGGGGGCCTTTCACTGAAGCTTTCTTT.

This clonotype appeared many times. The chain couples TRBV19 to TRBJ2-7; no reliable D call. With 4 bases removed from V and 0 bases from J, the gap between germline ends came to 16 bases. This CDR3 has 16 amino acids. CDR1 LNHDA and CDR2 SQIVND come from the germline V gene (reference sequence). CDR3 bases: TGTGCCAGTAGTACCACGCCTGGCCACAGCTCCTACGAGCAGTACTTC. This gives the protein CASSTTPGHSSYEQYF.

Ten or more counts support this clonotype. This CDR3 reads CASSPAGTGSYNEQFF. The CDR3 DNA follows: TGTGCCAGCAGCCCCGCCGGGACAGGCTCCTACAATGAGCAGTTCTTC. The chain carries TRBV27 and TRBJ2-1; 8 positions agree with TRBD1. The CDR3 sequence is 16 residues long. V dropped 6 bases and J dropped 0; count of bases not matched to a gene: 7. CDR1 and CDR2 from the germline V gene are MNHEY and SMNVEV (reference sequence).

This clonotype was seen only a few times. The V and J genes are TRBV5-6 and TRBJ1-6, with 7 bases matching TRBD1. V shed 7 bases and J 7 bases; nucleotides not matched to a gene: 8. The CDR3 extends over 14 amino acids. CDR1 SGHDT and CDR2 YYEEEE come from the germline V gene. The CDR3 loop reads CASASGTANSPLHF. Written as DNA, the CDR3 is TGTGCCAGCGCCTCGGGGACAGCGAATTCACCCCTCCACTTT.

V is TRBV5-6 and J is TRBJ2-5; possibly TRBD2 for D (5 bases). Germline V gives CDR1 SGHDT, CDR2 YYEEEE. The CDR3 has 13 residues. V lost 7 bases and J 5 bases, leaving 15 bases between the germline ends. The CDR3 DNA sequence: TGTGCCAGCGGCCTACGGACGGGGGAGACCCAGTACTTC. It is translated as CASGLRTGETQYF.

The sample holds many counts of this clonotype. The J gene is TRBJ2-7, the V gene TRBV18; 9 bases are a match to TRBD1. CDR3 length equals 15 residues. V dropped 2 bases and J dropped 5; count of bases not matched to a gene: 7. Germline V gene lookup returns CDR1 KGHSH and CDR2 LQKENI. The CDR3 sequence: CASSPASTGGHEQYF. CDR3 nucleotides: TGTGCCAGCTCACCAGCTTCCACAGGGGGCCACGAGCAGTACTTC.